The clone carrying this T cell receptor beta chain was seen just once. Its antigen is still unknown. The CDR3 is 12 amino acids. Germline values: CDR1 MDHEN, CDR2 SYDVKM. J lost 5 bases, V lost 7 bases, and 2 bases had no gene match. TCRdb's copy holds only in-frame clones and misses some; the assay was immunoSEQ multiplex PCR. The sample consists of 100,000 or so clones, approximately 90% of them appearing once. This entry comes from a study of cytomegalovirus exposure and HLA in healthy donors. Broader study findings: Researchers counted roughly 150 TCR beta chains as cytomegalovirus-associated. CMV antigen specificity was confirmed in vitro for three CMV-associated chains.

This clonotype was sampled from a young woman in good health and CMV-seropositive. Sequences were obtained from PBMCs. The chain carries TRBV28 and TRBJ2-1; 7 nucleotides line up with TRBD1. CDR3 loop: CASTDRDNEQFF. CDR3 in DNA: TGTGCCAGCACCGACAGGGACAATGAGCAGTTCTTC.